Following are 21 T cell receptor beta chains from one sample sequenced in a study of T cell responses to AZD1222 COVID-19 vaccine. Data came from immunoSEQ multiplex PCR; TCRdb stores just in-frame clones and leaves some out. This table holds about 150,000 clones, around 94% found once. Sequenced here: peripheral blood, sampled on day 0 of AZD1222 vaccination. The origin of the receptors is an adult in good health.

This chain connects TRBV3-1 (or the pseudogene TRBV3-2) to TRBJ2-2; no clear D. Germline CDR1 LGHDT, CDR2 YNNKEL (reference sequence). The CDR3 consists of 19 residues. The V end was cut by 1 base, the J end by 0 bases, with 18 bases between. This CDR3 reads CASSQVFPKLAPNTGELFF. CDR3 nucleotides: TGTGCCAGCAGCCAAGTTTTCCCAAAACTGGCCCCGAACACCGGGGAGCTGTTTTTT.

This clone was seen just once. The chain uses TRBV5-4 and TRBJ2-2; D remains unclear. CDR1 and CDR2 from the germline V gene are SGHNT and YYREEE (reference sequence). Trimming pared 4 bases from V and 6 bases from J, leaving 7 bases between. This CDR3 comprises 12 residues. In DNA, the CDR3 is TGTGCCAGCAGCACAGAGGCCGGGGAGCTGTTTTTT. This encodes CASSTEAGELFF.

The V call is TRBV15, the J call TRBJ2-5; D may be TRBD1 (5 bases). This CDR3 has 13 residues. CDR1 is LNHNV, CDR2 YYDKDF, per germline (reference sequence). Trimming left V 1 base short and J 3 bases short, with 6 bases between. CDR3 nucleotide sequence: TGTGCCACCAGCAGAGGCAGGGAAGAGACCCAGTACTTC. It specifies CATSRGREETQYF.

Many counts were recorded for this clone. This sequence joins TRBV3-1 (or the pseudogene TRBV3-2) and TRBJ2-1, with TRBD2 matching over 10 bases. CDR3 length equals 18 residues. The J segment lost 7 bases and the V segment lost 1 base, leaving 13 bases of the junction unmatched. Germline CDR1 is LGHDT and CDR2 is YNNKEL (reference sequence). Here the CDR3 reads CASSQGWLGLARMNEQFF. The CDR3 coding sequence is TGTGCCAGCAGCCAAGGATGGCTGGGACTAGCGAGAATGAATGAGCAGTTCTTC.

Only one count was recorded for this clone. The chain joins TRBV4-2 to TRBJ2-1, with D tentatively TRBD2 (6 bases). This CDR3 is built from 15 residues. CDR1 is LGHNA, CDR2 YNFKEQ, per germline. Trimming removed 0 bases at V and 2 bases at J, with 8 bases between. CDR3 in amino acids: CASSQDRGTYNEQFF. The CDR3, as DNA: TGTGCCAGCAGCCAAGACCGGGGGACCTACAATGAGCAGTTCTTC.

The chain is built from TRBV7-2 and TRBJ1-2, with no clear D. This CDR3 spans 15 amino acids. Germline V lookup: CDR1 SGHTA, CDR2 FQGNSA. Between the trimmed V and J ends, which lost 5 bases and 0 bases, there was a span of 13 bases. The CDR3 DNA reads TGTGCCAGCAGCCCGCGACAAGATTCTAACTATGGCTACACCTTC. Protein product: CASSPRQDSNYGYTF.

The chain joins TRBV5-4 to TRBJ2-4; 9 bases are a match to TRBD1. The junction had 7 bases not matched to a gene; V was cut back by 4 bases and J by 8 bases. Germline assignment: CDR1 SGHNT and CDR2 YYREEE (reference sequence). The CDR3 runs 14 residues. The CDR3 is CASSPADRGDIQYF. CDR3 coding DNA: TGTGCCAGCAGCCCAGCGGACAGGGGAGACATTCAGTACTTC.

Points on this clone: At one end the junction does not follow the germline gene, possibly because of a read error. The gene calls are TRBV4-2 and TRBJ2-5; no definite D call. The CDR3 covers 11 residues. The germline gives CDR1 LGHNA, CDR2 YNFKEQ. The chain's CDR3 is CASSHRETQYF. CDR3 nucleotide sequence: TGTGCCAGCAGTCACCGAGAGACTCAGTACTTC.

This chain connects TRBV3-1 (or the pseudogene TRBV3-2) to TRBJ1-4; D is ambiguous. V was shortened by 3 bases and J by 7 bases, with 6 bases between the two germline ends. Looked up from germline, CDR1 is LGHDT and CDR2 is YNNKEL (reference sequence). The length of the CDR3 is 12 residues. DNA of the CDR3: TGTGCCAGCAGCCATGAGGGTGAAAAACTGTTTTTT. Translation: CASSHEGEKLFF.

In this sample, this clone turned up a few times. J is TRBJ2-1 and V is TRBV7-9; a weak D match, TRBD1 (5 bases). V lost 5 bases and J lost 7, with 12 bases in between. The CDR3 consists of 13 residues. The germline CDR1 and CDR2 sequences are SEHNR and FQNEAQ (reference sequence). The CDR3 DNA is TGTGCCAGCAGCCGAATTCCAGGGAATGAGCAGTTCTTC. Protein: CASSRIPGNEQFF.

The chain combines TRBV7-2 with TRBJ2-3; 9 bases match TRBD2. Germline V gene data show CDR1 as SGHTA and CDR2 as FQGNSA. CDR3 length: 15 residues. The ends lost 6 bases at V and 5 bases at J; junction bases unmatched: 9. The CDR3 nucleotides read TGTGCCAGCAGTCGTAGCGGGAGTGGGGGAGATACGCAGTATTTT. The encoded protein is CASSRSGSGGDTQYF.

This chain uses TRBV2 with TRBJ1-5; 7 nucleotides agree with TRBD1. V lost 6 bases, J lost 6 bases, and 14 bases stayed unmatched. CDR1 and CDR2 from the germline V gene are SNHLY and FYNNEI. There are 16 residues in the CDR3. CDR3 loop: CASSGTADRSSQPQHF. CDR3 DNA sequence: TGTGCCAGCAGCGGGACAGCCGATCGATCCAGTCAGCCCCAGCATTTT.

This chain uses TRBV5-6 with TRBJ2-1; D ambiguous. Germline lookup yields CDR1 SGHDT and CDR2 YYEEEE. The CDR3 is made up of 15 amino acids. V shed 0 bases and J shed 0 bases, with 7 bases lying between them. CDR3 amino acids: CASSLAPSSYNEQFF. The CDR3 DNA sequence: TGTGCCAGCAGCTTGGCCCCGAGCTCCTACAATGAGCAGTTCTTC.

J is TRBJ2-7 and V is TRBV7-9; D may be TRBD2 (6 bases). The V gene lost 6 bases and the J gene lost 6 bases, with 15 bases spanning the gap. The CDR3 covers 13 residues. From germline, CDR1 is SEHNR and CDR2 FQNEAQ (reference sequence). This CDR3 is CASSSRERSEQYV. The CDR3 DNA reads TGTGCCAGCAGTTCACGGGAGAGGTCCGAGCAGTACGTC.

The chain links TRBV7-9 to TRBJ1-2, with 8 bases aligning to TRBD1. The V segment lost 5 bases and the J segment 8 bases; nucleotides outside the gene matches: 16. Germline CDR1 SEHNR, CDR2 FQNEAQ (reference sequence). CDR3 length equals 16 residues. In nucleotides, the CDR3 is TGTGCCAGCAGCCCGCTAGGGGTGCAGGGGGCGCAAGGCTACACCTTC. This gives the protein CASSPLGVQGAQGYTF.

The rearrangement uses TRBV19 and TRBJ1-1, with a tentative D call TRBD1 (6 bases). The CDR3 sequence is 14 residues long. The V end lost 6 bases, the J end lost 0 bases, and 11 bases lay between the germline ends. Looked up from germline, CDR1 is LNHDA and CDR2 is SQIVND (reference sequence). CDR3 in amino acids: CASSAGTMNTEAFF. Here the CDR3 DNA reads TGTGCCAGTAGCGCAGGGACAATGAACACTGAAGCTTTCTTT.

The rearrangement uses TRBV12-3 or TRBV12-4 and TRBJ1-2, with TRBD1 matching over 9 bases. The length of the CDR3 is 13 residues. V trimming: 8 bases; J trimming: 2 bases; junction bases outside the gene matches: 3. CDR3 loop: CASGQGTNYGYTF. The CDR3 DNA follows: TGTGCCAGCGGACAGGGGACAAACTATGGCTACACCTTC.

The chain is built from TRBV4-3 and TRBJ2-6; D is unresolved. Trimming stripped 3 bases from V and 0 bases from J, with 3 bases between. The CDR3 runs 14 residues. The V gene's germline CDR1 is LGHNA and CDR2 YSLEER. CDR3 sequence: CASSQVSGANVLTF. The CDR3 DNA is TGCGCCAGCAGCCAGGTCTCTGGGGCCAACGTCCTGACTTTC.

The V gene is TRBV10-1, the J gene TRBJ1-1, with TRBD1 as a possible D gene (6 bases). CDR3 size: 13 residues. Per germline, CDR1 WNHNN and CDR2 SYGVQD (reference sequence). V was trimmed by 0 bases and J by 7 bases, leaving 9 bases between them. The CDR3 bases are TGCGCCAGCAGTGAGTCGATGGACAGTGAAGCTTTCTTT. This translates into CASSESMDSEAFF.

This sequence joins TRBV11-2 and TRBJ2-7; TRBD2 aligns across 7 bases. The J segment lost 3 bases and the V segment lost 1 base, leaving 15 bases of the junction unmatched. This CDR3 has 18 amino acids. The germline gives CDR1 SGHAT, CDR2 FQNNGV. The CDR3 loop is CASSLVTASGYPFYEQYV. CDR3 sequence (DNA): TGTGCCAGCAGCTTAGTGACGGCTAGCGGCTACCCCTTCTACGAGCAGTACGTC.

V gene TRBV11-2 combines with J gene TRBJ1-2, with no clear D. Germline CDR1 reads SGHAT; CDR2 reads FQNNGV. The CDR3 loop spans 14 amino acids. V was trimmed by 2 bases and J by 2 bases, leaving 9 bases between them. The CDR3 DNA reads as TGTGCCAGCAGCTTATTCGGACGGAACTATGGCTACACCTTC. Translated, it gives CASSLFGRNYGYTF.